One TCR beta chain is described in this entry. CDR3 and TCR beta VDJ profiling relied on a genomic DNA template. TCRdb called the reads again in MiXCR, with one record for every CDR3 protein. The sample records about 180,000 distinct CDR3 sequences, around 45% being singletons. Germline CDR1 SGHTA, CDR2 FQGNSA. The CDR3 spans 13 residues. Trimming cost V 5 bases and J 2 bases, with 10 bases left between them. The data originate from a study of CD8+CD57+ T cells in acquired aplastic anemia. In the study overall: The mean DNA yield obtained from sorted CD4+ and CD8+ cells came to around 3 ug. In CD4+ cells, healthy donors produced an average of approximately 9.9 million reads.

The material sequenced was sorted CD4+, CD8+, or CD8+CD57+ T cells (not recorded which) from PBMCs. The chain combines TRBV7-2 with TRBJ2-7; D is unresolved. The source is a human donor in good health. This chain's CDR3 is CASSQWTTYEQYF. In nucleotides, the CDR3 is TGTGCCAGCAGCCAGTGGACGACCTACGAGCAGTACTTC.